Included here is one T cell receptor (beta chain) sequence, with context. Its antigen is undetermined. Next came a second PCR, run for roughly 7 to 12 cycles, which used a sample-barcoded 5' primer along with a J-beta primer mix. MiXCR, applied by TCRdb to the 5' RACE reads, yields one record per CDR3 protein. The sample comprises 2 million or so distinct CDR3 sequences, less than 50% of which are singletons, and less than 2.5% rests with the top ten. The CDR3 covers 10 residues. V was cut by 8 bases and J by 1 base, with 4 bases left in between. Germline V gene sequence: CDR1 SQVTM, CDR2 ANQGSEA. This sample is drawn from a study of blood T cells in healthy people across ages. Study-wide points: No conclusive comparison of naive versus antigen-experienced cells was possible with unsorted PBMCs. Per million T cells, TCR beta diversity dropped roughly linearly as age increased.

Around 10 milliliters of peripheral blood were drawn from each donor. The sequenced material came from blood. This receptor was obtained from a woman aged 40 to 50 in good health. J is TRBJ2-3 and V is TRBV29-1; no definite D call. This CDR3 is CSSGTDTQYF. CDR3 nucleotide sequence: TGCAGCTCTGGCACAGATACGCAGTATTTT.